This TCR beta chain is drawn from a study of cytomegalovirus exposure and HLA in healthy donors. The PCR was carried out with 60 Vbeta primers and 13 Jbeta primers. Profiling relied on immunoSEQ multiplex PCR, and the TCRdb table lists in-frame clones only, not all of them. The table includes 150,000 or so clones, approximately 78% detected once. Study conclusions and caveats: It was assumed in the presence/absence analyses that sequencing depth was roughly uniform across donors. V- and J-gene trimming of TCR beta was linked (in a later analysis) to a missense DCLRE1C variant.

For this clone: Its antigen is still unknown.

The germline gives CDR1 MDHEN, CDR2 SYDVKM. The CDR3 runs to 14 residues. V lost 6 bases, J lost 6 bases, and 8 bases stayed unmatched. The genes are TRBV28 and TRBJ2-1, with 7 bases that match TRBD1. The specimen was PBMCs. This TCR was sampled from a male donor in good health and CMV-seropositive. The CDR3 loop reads CASSPPRGSNEQFF. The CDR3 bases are TGTGCCAGCAGCCCTCCCAGGGGGTCCAATGAGCAGTTCTTC.